The 26 T cell receptor beta chains listed next were all sequenced from one sample in a study of Ad26.COV2.S vaccination and SARS-CoV-2 variants. Libraries were prepared by immunoSEQ multiplex PCR; TCRdb keeps only in-frame clonotypes and omits some of them. The repertoire holds tens of thousands of clones, 75% to 85% seen once, with over 40% in the top ten. The source material was peripheral blood, sampled after recovery from COVID-19. The receptors here all came from a human donor who had recovered from COVID-19.

This clone occurred a few times. The CDR3 loop reads CASSPFRGDTQYF. The CDR3 DNA is TGTGCCAGCAGTCCGTTTCGAGGAGATACGCAGTATTTT. The chain couples TRBV14 to TRBJ2-3, with unresolved D. The CDR3 length is 13 residues. V shed 6 bases and J shed 5 bases, with 12 bases lying between them. Germline values: CDR1 SGHDN, CDR2 FVKESK.

The chain employs TRBV5-1 and TRBJ1-2, with D hard to call. The CDR3 totals 12 residues. V shed 1 base and J shed 3 bases, with 4 bases lying between them. Germline values: CDR1 SGHRS, CDR2 YFSETQ. The CDR3 region is CASSLLDYGYTF. DNA of the CDR3: TGCGCCAGCAGCTTGCTAGACTATGGCTACACCTTC.

This clone appeared once. The chain combines TRBV24-1 with TRBJ1-2; TRBD1 agrees at 8 bases. Germline CDR1 reads KGHDR; CDR2 reads SFDVKD. CDR3 size: 14 residues. With V trimmed by 4 bases and J by 7 bases, 7 bases remained unmatched. The CDR3 is CATSDPSTGVGYTF. CDR3 sequence (DNA): TGTGCCACCAGTGACCCATCGACAGGGGTTGGCTACACCTTC.

The gene calls are TRBV4-1 and TRBJ1-1; D unresolved. Germline V lookup: CDR1 MGHRA, CDR2 YSYEKL. V was pared by 4 bases and J by 5 bases, with 17 bases between. The CDR3 runs 15 residues. CDR3 amino acids: CASSPIDTLRTEAFF. The CDR3 nucleotides read TGCGCCAGCAGCCCTATAGACACCCTGAGAACTGAAGCTTTCTTT.

CDR3 loop: CASSSFTGGSGANVLTF. The CDR3, as DNA: TGTGCCAGCAGTTCCTTTACAGGGGGCTCTGGGGCCAACGTCCTGACTTTC. The chain joins TRBV28 to TRBJ2-6; 8 positions match TRBD1. CDR3 length: 17 residues. Unmatched junction bases numbered 5, after V lost 4 bases and J lost 0 bases. Germline assignment: CDR1 MDHEN and CDR2 SYDVKM.

The chain recombines TRBV5-1 with TRBJ1-1, with D unclear. V was clipped by 3 bases and J by 0 bases, with 9 bases between them. The length of the CDR3 is 14 residues. The germline V gene has CDR1 SGHRS and CDR2 YFSETQ. CDR3 nucleotide sequence: TGCGCCAGCAGCTATAACAGTTTGAACACTGAAGCTTTCTTT. It translates to CASSYNSLNTEAFF.

This chain joins TRBV7-9 and TRBJ1-1; perhaps TRBD1 as D (6 bases). V gave up 5 bases and J gave up 3 bases, with 7 bases separating them. Germline lookup yields CDR1 SEHNR and CDR2 FQNEAQ (reference sequence). The CDR3 covers 12 residues. The CDR3 spells CASSNRDTEAFF. CDR3 sequence (DNA): TGTGCCAGCAGCAACAGGGACACTGAAGCTTTCTTT.

This clone has only a few counts. The chain is built from TRBV11-2 and TRBJ1-1; D remains ambiguous. This CDR3 is 13 amino acids long. V lost 6 bases to trimming and J lost 1 base, with 9 bases between them. CDR1 and CDR2 (germline): SGHAT, FQNNGV. The CDR3 here is CASRPMRNTEAFF. For the CDR3, the DNA is TGTGCCAGCAGGCCTATGAGGAACACTGAAGCTTTCTTT.

The sample holds one count of this clone. This rearrangement joins TRBV3-1 (or the pseudogene TRBV3-2) to TRBJ2-2; TRBD2 matches 7 bases. V lost 4 bases and J lost 4; bases outside the gene matches: 9. Germline CDR1 LGHDT, CDR2 YNNKEL (reference sequence). CDR3 size: 16 residues. CDR3 nucleotides: TGTGCCAGCAGCCCCATGGGGAGCGGGGTCACCGGGGAGCTGTTTTTT. Translating gives CASSPMGSGVTGELFF.

Concerning this clone: One end of the junction varies from germline; a read error may be responsible. The V gene is TRBV18, the J gene TRBJ2-7; a weak D match, TRBD1 (6 bases). CDR3 length: 17 amino acids. The germline V gene has CDR1 KGHSH and CDR2 LQKENI. As DNA, the CDR3 is TGCGGAGATTTGGCCCGGGACAAAAGGGGCCGAGACTACGAGCAGTACTTC. It yields the protein CGDLARDKRGRDYEQYF.

The chain joins TRBV7-6 to TRBJ1-3; D perhaps matches TRBD1 (6 bases). This CDR3 is 16 amino acids long. Germline V gene lookup returns CDR1 SGHVS and CDR2 FNYEAQ. Trimming removed 1 base from V and 6 bases from J, with 16 bases in between. The CDR3, as DNA: TGTGCCAGCAGCTTAGAAGAATGGCAGGGGTTAAACACCATATATTTT. Its translation: CASSLEEWQGLNTIYF.

CDR3 coding DNA: TGTGCCACCAGTGATTTTAGGGGCGAGCAGTTCTTC. This encodes CATSDFRGEQFF. The J gene is TRBJ2-1, the V gene TRBV24-1, with TRBD1 as a possible D gene (5 bases). Trimming pared 1 base from V and 10 bases from J, leaving 7 bases between. The CDR3 runs 12 residues. CDR1 is KGHDR and CDR2 is SFDVKD in the germline V gene.

V and J are TRBV6-1 and TRBJ2-7; either TRBD1 or TRBD2 may fit D (6 bases each). Trimming pared 0 bases from V and 6 bases from J, leaving 21 bases between. This CDR3 region has 17 residues. CDR1 is MNHNS, CDR2 SASEGT, per germline. CDR3 in DNA: TGTGCCAGCAGTGAAGCTGACTGGGCCGGGGGCCCTACCGAGCAGTACGTC. Translating gives CASSEADWAGGPTEQYV.

This clone was seen just once. The chain is built from TRBV5-1 and TRBJ1-3; D gene unclear. The V end lost 0 bases, the J end lost 0 bases, and 10 bases lay between the germline ends. Per germline, CDR1 SGHRS and CDR2 YFSETQ. The CDR3 loop spans 16 amino acids. The CDR3 is CASSLVEASSGNTIYF. CDR3 nucleotide sequence: TGCGCCAGCAGCTTGGTAGAGGCCAGCTCTGGAAACACCATATATTTT.

The chain joins TRBV24-1 to TRBJ1-3; D is perhaps TRBD1 (6 bases). CDR3 size: 20 residues. Trimming left V 0 bases short and J 0 bases short, with 20 bases between. The germline V gene has CDR1 KGHDR and CDR2 SFDVKD. The CDR3 loop reads CATSDLSRGAEGPSGNTIYF. CDR3 in DNA: TGTGCCACCAGTGATTTGAGTCGGGGGGCGGAGGGTCCCTCTGGAAACACCATATATTTT.

The chain joins TRBV18 to TRBJ1-1, with D maybe TRBD1 (6 bases). The V gene lost 5 bases and the J gene lost 0 bases, with 13 bases spanning the gap. CDR3 length: 15 amino acids. Germline V CDR1 and CDR2: KGHSH, LQKENI. Here the CDR3 DNA reads TGTGCCAGCTCATTTGGGGGGGCTATGAACACTGAAGCTTTCTTT. The encoded protein is CASSFGGAMNTEAFF. Supplemented by reference TRBV18 and TRBJ1-1, the full variable domain reads NAGVMQNPRHLVRRRGQEARLRCSPMKGHSHVYWYRQLPEEGLKFMVYLQKENIIDESGMPKERFSAEFPKEGPSILRIQQVVRGDSAAYFCASSFGGAMNTEAFFGQGTRLTVV.

The chain joins TRBV5-1 to TRBJ1-1, with 7 bases matching TRBD1. CDR3 size: 14 residues. Germline V gene sequence: CDR1 SGHRS, CDR2 YFSETQ. V shed 4 bases, J shed 3 bases, and the junction held 6 bases outside the gene matches. The CDR3 reads CASSDRVADTEAFF. The CDR3 DNA is TGCGCCAGCAGCGACAGGGTGGCGGACACTGAAGCTTTCTTT.

The V gene is TRBV27, the J gene TRBJ1-2; 9 nucleotides match TRBD1. The V and J ends lost 2 bases and 4 bases, in that order; junction bases with no gene match: 5. The CDR3 spans 15 residues. Germline V gives CDR1 MNHEY, CDR2 SMNVEV (reference sequence). CDR3 residues: CASSLTGTGLYGYTF. The CDR3 DNA follows: TGTGCCAGCAGTTTAACAGGGACAGGGCTCTATGGCTACACCTTC.

The rearrangement links TRBV3-1 (or the pseudogene TRBV3-2) to TRBJ1-1, with D unclear. The CDR3 runs 15 residues. The germline CDR1 and CDR2 sequences are LGHDT and YNNKEL (reference sequence). Trimming cost V 1 base and J 0 bases, with 9 bases left between them. DNA for the CDR3: TGTGCCAGCAGCCAAGCGATAGGAGTGAACACTGAAGCTTTCTTT. Translation gives CASSQAIGVNTEAFF.

The chain carries TRBV6-5 and TRBJ1-2; D is ambiguous. V shed 10 bases and J shed 0 bases, with 15 bases lying between them. The CDR3 covers 14 residues. Germline CDR1 and CDR2: MNHEY and SVGAGI. CDR3 DNA: TGTGCCACCGCGAGCCGAGCTGCTAACTATGGCTACACCTTC. Amino acid sequence: CATASRAANYGYTF.

In its sample, this clone is large. CDR3 sequence (DNA): TGTGCCGCCTCGACAGGGACTGAAGCTTTCTTT. It is translated as CAASTGTEAFF. The chain has TRBV24-1 and TRBJ1-1; the match to TRBD1 covers 7 bases. V lost 12 bases, J lost 5 bases, and 5 bases stayed unmatched. Germline V CDR1 and CDR2: KGHDR, SFDVKD. The CDR3 spans 11 residues.

The chain has TRBV5-1 and TRBJ2-3; D remains unclear. V was clipped by 0 bases and J by 3 bases, with 2 bases between them. The CDR3 covers 12 residues. In germline, CDR1 is SGHRS, CDR2 YFSETQ. This CDR3 is CASSLVTDTQYF. Written as DNA, the CDR3 is TGCGCCAGCAGCTTGGTAACAGATACGCAGTATTTT.

Here the CDR3 DNA reads TGTGCCAGCAGCCAAGGGCTAGCGGGAGCCTACAATGAGCAGTTCTTC. Its protein product is CASSQGLAGAYNEQFF. The chain combines TRBV3-1 (or the pseudogene TRBV3-2) with TRBJ2-1; TRBD2 aligns across 10 bases. The CDR3 contains 16 residues. V gave up 1 base and J gave up 2 bases; unmatched junction bases: 2. Germline-derived CDR1 and CDR2 are LGHDT and YNNKEL (reference sequence).

The chain uses TRBV4-1 and TRBJ2-3; D may be TRBD2 (5 bases). The germline CDR1 and CDR2 sequences are MGHRA and YSYEKL. The V gene lost 0 bases and the J gene lost 3 bases, with 13 bases spanning the gap. This CDR3 contains 16 residues. Here the CDR3 reads CASSQDHLRRTDTQYF. The CDR3 coding sequence is TGCGCCAGCAGCCAAGATCACCTTAGGAGGACAGATACGCAGTATTTT.

CDR3 loop: CASTGREADEQYF. Here the CDR3 DNA reads TGTGCCAGTACGGGCCGGGAGGCGGACGAGCAGTACTTC. The rearrangement uses TRBV6-4 and TRBJ2-7, with TRBD2 matching 7 bases. The CDR3 contains 13 residues. Germline V CDR1 and CDR2: MRHNA, SNTAGT. Losses at the gene ends were 9 bases for V and 5 bases for J; bases not matched to a gene: 10.

The gene calls are TRBV11-2 and TRBJ1-1; TRBD1 might be the D (5 bases). This CDR3 has 15 residues. The V and J ends lost 2 bases and 4 bases respectively, with 14 bases between them. The V gene's germline CDR1 is SGHAT and CDR2 FQNNGV. The chain's CDR3 is CASSLSQRDLTEAFF. In nucleotides, the CDR3 is TGTGCCAGCAGCTTATCCCAACGGGACCTCACTGAAGCTTTCTTT.